This T cell receptor (beta chain) was retrieved from a study of T cells after yellow fever vaccination. Study findings and constraints: Across the CD4 and CD8 compartments, a small share of clonotypes was present in both. Contaminants from the bulk population, in the form of abundant clonotypes, could be found in FACS-sorted repertoires.

The V gene's germline CDR1 is MDHEN and CDR2 SYDVKM. The CDR3 length is 14 residues. Trimming pared 7 bases from V and 0 bases from J, leaving 7 bases between. This clonotype was seen repeatedly, ten times or more. Antigen unknown. TCRdb analysed the 5' RACE reads with MiXCR anew, one entry per CDR3 protein. This sample has 150,000 to 200,000 distinct CDR3 sequences; more than 5.5% occur once, and the top ten carry more than 2.5%. The TCR sequence derives from a man in his late teens or twenties who received the YFV17D yellow fever vaccine. The source was CD4+ T cells sorted from PBMCs, collected less than 6 days after the first yellow fever vaccination. This sequence joins TRBV28 and TRBJ2-6; D not resolved. The CDR3 loop is CASIPGSGANVLTF. CDR3 DNA: TGTGCCAGCATCCCCGGCTCTGGGGCCAACGTCCTGACTTTC.